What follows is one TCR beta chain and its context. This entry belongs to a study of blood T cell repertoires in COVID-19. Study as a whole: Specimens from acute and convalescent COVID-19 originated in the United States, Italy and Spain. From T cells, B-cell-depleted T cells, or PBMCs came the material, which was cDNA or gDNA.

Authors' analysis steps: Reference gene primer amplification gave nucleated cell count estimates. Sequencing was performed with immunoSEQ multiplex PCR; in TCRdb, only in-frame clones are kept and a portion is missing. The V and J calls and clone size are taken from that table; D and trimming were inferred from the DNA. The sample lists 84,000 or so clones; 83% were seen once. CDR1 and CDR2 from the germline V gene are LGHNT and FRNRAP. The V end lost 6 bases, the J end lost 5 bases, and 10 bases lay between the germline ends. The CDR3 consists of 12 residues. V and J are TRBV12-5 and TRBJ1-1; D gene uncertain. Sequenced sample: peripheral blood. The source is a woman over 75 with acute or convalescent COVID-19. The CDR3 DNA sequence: TGTGCTAGTGGGCGAAGGGAGACTGAAGCTTTCTTT. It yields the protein CASGRRETEAFF.